This TCR beta chain was retrieved from a study of STAT5B mutations in CD4+ large granular lymphocyte leukemia. With regard to this clone: The target antigen is unknown.

Sequencing used immunoSEQ multiplex PCR; TCRdb keeps in-frame clones, though not all of them. Among tens of thousands of clones listed, roughly 70% were seen once. General observations from the study: Without HLA matching, higher CD4+ than CD8+ T-LGLL clonality could reflect small sample size.

The CDR3 is made up of 14 amino acids. V shed 4 bases, J shed 6 bases, and the junction held 10 bases outside the gene matches. Germline V CDR1 and CDR2: SQVTM, ANQGSEA. The J gene is TRBJ2-7, the V gene TRBV29-1, with 9 bases lining up with TRBD1. The receptor comes from a human donor in good health. Sequencing was performed on CD4+ T cells from blood buffy coats. In DNA, the CDR3 is TGCAGCGTTGTTTTCGGACAGGGGACCACCGAGCAGTACTTC. Protein sequence: CSVVFGQGTTEQYF.